This T cell receptor (beta chain) was sequenced in a study of OX40 agonist ivuxolimab in advanced cancers. Study-level background: Patients were dosed intravenously with ivuxolimab at 0.01 to 10 mg/kg every 2 weeks. Checkpoint inhibitors had been given previously to approximately 40% of patients.

V was clipped by 4 bases and J by 4 bases, with 6 bases between them. Germline V gives CDR1 SGHDT, CDR2 YYEEEE. The CDR3 consists of 12 residues. Autoimmune disease history or systemic immunosuppression was exclusionary. Sampling of blood occurred at baseline, cycle 4 day 1, and cycle 7 day 1. This clone was counted once. The method was immunoSEQ multiplex PCR; TCRdb's version includes in-frame clones alone and lacks a portion of them. Seen here are fewer than 85,000 clones, roughly 84% observed once, and the top ten hold almost 4.5%. Sequenced here: CD4+ or CD8+ T cells sorted from blood, sampled in a trial of the OX40 agonist ivuxolimab. V and J are TRBV5-6 and TRBJ1-5; D gene uncertain. The sequence derives from an adult with an advanced solid tumor such as melanoma, head and neck, liver or kidney cancer. The CDR3 region has the DNA TGTGCCAGCAGCGGGGTTAATCAGCCCCAGCATTTT. The encoded protein is CASSGVNQPQHF.